This T cell receptor beta chain was retrieved from a study of blood T cell repertoires in COVID-19. Enrolment of Seattle patients took place during active infection, and they were followed longitudinally. Some clones are missing from TCRdb's copy, which holds only in-frame ones; the method was immunoSEQ multiplex PCR. The table shows about 410,000 clones, with over 75% occurring only once. The CDR3 runs 11 residues. The trim removed 4 bases at V and 3 bases at J, leaving 0 bases unmatched. CDR1 SQVTM and CDR2 ANQGSEA come from the germline V gene. The sequence was collected from a woman aged 40 to 50 with COVID-19, enrolled during active disease. The gene calls are TRBV29-1 and TRBJ2-7; TRBD2 matches at 7 bases. The specimen was peripheral blood. In nucleotides, the CDR3 is TGCAGCGTTGGGGGGGGCTACGAGCAGTACTTC. This encodes CSVGGGYEQYF.